This T cell receptor beta chain was recorded in a study of blood T cell repertoires in COVID-19. Overall study: Sites across the United States, Italy and Spain contributed samples from acute and convalescent COVID-19. T cells, B-cell-depleted T cells, or PBMCs supplied cDNA or gDNA.

The CDR3 covers 11 residues. Germline assignment: CDR1 SGHNT and CDR2 YYREEE (reference sequence). V shed 5 bases and J shed 4 bases, with 7 bases lying between them. Original analysis: Nucleated cell counts were estimated from reference gene primer amplification. Sequencing was performed with immunoSEQ multiplex PCR; in TCRdb, only in-frame clones are kept and a portion is missing. That table furnishes V, J and clone size, whereas the DNA furnished D and trimming. The sample contains under 75,000 clones, about 81% of which appear only once. This TCR was sampled from a man older than 75 with acute or convalescent COVID-19. Source material: peripheral blood. The J gene is TRBJ2-7, the V gene TRBV5-4; D is uncertain. CDR3 nucleotides: TGTGCCAGCAGGAACTATTACGAGCAGTACTTC. Its translation is CASRNYYEQYF.